These 3 T cell receptor beta chains came from one sample sequenced in a study of beta chain features in type 1 diabetes. Every bit of the isolated RNA underwent reverse transcription, so sequencing read expressed TCRB transcripts. Data came from immunoSEQ multiplex PCR; TCRdb stores just in-frame clones and leaves some out. The sample shows roughly 150,000 clones, 11% of them seen only once. Sequencing was carried out using central memory CD4+ T cells from blood. The source of these receptors is a man between 18 and 35 years old in good health.

The rearrangement links TRBV7-8 to TRBJ2-6, with 8 bases aligning to TRBD1. J was trimmed by 0 bases and V by 1 base; bases with no gene match: 5. The CDR3 covers 18 residues. The germline V gene has CDR1 SGHVS and CDR2 FQNEAQ. CDR3 in amino acids: CASSLGQGLGSGANVLTF. Here the CDR3 DNA reads TGTGCCAGCAGCTTAGGACAGGGGCTGGGCTCTGGGGCCAACGTCCTGACTTTC.

This chain joins TRBV5-4 and TRBJ2-6, with D tentatively TRBD2 (6 bases). The V and J ends lost 5 bases and 1 base respectively, with 10 bases between them. Germline V gene lookup returns CDR1 SGHNT and CDR2 YYREEE (reference sequence). CDR3 length: 15 residues. The CDR3 reads CASRPGSSGANVLTF. DNA for the CDR3: TGTGCCAGCAGGCCCGGGAGTTCTGGGGCCAACGTCCTGACTTTC.

This chain connects TRBV7-9 to TRBJ1-1; D uncertain. CDR3 length equals 13 residues. Germline-derived CDR1 and CDR2 are SEHNR and FQNEAQ (reference sequence). Trimming left V 3 bases short and J 3 bases short, with 8 bases between. CDR3 region: CASSFMYDTEAFF. CDR3 nucleotide sequence: TGTGCCAGCAGCTTTATGTATGACACTGAAGCTTTCTTT.